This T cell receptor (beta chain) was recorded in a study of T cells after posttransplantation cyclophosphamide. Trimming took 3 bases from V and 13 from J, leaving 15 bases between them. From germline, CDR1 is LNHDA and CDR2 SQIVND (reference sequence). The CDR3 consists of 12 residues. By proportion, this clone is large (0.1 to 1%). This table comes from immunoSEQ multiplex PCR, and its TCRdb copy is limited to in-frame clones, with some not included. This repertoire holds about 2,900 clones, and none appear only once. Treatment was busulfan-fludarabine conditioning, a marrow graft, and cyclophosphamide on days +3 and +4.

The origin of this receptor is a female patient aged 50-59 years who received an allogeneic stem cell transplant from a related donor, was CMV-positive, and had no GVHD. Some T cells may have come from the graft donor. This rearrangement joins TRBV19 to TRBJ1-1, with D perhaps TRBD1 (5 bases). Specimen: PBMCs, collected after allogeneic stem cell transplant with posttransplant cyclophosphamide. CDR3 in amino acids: CASSMGASQGFF. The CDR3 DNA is TGTGCCAGTAGTATGGGAGCGTCCCAGGGTTTCTTT.